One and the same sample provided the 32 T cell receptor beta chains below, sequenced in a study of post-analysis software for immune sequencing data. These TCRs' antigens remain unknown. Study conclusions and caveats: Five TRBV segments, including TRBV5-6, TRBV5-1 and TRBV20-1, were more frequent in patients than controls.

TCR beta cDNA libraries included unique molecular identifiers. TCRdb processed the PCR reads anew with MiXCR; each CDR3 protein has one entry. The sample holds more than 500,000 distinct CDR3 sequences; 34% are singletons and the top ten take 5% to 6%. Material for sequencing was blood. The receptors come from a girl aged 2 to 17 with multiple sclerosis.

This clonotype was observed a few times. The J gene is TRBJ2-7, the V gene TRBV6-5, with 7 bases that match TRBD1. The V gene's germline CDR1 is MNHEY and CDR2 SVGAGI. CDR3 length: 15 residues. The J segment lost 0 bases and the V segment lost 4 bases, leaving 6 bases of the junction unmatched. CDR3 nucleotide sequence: TGTGCCAGCAGTTTGAGCCGGGACAGCTCCTACGAGCAGTACTTC. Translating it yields CASSLSRDSSYEQYF.

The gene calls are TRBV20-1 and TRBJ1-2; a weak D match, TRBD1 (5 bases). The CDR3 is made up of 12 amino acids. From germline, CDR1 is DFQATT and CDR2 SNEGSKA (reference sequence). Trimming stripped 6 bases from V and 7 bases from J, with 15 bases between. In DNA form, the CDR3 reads TGCAGTGCCCGTGGCAGGGTGGTTGGCTACACCTTC. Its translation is CSARGRVVGYTF.

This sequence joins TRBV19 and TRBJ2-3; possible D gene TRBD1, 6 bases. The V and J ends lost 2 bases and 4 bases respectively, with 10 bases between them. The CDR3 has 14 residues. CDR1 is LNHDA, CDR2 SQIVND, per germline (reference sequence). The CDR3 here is CASSIRQGPDTQYF. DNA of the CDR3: TGTGCCAGTAGTATACGGCAGGGGCCAGATACGCAGTATTTT.

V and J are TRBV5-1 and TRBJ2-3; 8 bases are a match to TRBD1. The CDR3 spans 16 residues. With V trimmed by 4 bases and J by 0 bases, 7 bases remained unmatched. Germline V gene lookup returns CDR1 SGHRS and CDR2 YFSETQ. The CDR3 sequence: CASSGGQGRSTDTQYF. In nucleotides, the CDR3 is TGCGCCAGCAGCGGTGGACAGGGCAGAAGCACAGATACGCAGTATTTT.

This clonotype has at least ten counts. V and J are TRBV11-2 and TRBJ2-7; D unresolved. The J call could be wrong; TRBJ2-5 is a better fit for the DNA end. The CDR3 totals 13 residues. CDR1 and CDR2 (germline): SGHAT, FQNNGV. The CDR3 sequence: CASSFADQETQYF. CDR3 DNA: TGTGCCAGCAGCTTCGCCGATCAAGAGACCCAGTACTTC.

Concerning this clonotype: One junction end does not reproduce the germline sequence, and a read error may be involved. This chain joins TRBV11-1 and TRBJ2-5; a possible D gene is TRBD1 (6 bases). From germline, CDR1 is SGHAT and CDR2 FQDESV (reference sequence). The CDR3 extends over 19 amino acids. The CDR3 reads CAGSSVFGTPKWGQETQYF. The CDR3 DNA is TGTGCCGGCAGCTCAGTATTCGGGACACCCAAATGGGGCCAAGAGACCCAGTACTTC.

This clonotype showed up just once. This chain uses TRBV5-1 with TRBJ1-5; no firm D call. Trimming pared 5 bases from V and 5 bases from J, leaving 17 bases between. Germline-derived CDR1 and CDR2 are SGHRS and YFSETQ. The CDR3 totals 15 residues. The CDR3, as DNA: TGCGCCAGCAGTCCCTACGGGCGTCGCGATCAGCCCCAGCATTTT. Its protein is CASSPYGRRDQPQHF.

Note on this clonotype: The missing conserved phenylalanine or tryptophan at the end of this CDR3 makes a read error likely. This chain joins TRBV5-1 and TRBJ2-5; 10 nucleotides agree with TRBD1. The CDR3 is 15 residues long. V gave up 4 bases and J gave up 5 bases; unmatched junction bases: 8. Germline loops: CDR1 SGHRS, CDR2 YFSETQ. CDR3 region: CASSGETGGSETQYL. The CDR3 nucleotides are TGCGCCAGCAGCGGGGAGACAGGGGGCTCGGAGACCCAGTACCTC.

CDR3 nucleotide sequence: TGTGCCAGCAGCGCCATTACAGAAAAAGAGACCCAGTACTTC. Amino acids: CASSAITEKETQYF. This chain uses TRBV5-6 with TRBJ2-5; no reliable D call. CDR1 is SGHDT, CDR2 YYEEEE, per germline. This CDR3 has 14 residues. Between the trimmed V and J ends, which lost 4 bases and 3 bases, there was a span of 13 bases.

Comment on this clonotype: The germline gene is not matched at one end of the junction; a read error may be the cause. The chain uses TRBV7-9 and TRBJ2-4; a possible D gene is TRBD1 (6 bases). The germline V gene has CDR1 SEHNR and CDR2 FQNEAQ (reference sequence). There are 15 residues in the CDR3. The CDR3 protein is CASNLGALDRDIGYF. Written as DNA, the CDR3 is TGTGCCAGCAACTTAGGGGCACTCGATCGGGACATCGGGTACTTC.

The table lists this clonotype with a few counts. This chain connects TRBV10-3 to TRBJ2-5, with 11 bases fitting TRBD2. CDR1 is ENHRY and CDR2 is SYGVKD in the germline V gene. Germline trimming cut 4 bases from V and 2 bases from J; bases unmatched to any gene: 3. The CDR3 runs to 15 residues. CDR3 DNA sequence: TGTGCCATCAGTGTCCTAGCGGGGGGACAAGAGACCCAGTACTTC. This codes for CAISVLAGGQETQYF.

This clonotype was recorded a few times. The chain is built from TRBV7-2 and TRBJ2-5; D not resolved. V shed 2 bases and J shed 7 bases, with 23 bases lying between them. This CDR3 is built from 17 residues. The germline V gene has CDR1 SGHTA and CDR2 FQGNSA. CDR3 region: CASSLTPSSDTSGTQYF. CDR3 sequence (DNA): TGTGCCAGCAGCTTAACGCCCTCTTCTGACACCTCCGGGACCCAGTACTTC.

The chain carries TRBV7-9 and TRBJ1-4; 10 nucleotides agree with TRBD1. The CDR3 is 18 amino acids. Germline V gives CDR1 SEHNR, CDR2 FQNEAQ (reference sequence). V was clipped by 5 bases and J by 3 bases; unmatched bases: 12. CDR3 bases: TGTGCCAGCAGCCGAACAGACAGGGGGCCGTTGGCTAATGAAAAACTGTTTTTT. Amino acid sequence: CASSRTDRGPLANEKLFF.

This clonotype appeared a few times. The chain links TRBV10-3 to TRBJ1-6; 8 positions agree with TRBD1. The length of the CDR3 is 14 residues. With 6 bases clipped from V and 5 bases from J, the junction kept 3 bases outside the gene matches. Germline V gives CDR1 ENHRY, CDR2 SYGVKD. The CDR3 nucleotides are TGTGCCATCAGCCTGACAGGGGATAATTCACCCCTCCACTTT. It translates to CAISLTGDNSPLHF.

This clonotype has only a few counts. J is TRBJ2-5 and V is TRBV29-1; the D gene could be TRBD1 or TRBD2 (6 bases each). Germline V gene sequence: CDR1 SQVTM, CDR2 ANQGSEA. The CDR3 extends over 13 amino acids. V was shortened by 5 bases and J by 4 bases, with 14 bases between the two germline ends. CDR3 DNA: TGCAGCGTTTTCGGGGGCACCTCAGAGACCCAGTACTTC. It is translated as CSVFGGTSETQYF. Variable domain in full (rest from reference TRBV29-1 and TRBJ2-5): SAVISQKPSRDICQRGTSLTIQCQVDSQVTMMFWYRQQPGQSLTLIATANQGSEATYESGFVIDKFPISRPNLTFSTLTVSNMSPEDSSIYLCSVFGGTSETQYFGPGTRLLVL.

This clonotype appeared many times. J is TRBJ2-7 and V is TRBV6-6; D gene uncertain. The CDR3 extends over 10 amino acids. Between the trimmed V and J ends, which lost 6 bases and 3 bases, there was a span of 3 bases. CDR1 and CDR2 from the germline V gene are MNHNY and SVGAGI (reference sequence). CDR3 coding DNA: TGTGCCAGCAGGGACTACGAGCAGTACTTC. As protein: CASRDYEQYF.

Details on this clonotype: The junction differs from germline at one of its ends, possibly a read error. Here the CDR3 DNA reads TGCGCCAGCAGATTGGCAGGGACAAGCACAGATACGCAGTATTTT. It encodes CASRLAGTSTDTQYF. V is TRBV5-1 and J is TRBJ2-3; tentative D call: TRBD1 (6 bases). CDR3 length: 15 residues. In germline, CDR1 is SGHRS, CDR2 YFSETQ. Using reference TRBV5-1 and TRBJ2-3 for the parts outside the CDR3, the full variable domain is KAGVTQTPRYLIKTRGQQVTLSCSPISGHRSVSWYQQTPGQGLQFLFEYFSETQRNKGNFPGRFSGRQFSNSRSEMNVSTLELGDSALYLCASRLAGTSTDTQYFGPGTRLTVL.

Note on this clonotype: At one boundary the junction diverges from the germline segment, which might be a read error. The chain's CDR3 is CASSQDRGQGAGYGHTF. The CDR3, as DNA: TGCGCCAGCAGCCAAGATAGAGGCCAGGGGGCAGGCTATGGCCACACCTTC. The rearrangement uses TRBV4-1 and TRBJ1-2; 8 bases match TRBD1. Germline V gives CDR1 MGHRA, CDR2 YSYEKL. The CDR3 extends over 17 amino acids.

The CDR3 protein is CSVRGLQGKETQYF. CDR3 in DNA: TGCAGCGTTAGGGGACTACAGGGAAAAGAGACCCAGTACTTC. The rearrangement uses TRBV29-1 and TRBJ2-5; D might be TRBD2 (7 bases). The germline V and J ends were trimmed by 5 bases and 3 bases, with 16 bases remaining between them. This CDR3 contains 14 residues. CDR1 is SQVTM, CDR2 ANQGSEA, per germline.

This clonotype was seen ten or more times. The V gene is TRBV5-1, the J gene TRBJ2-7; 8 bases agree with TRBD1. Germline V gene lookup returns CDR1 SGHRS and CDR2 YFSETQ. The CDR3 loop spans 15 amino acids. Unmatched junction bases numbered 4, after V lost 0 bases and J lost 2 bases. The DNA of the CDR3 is TGCGCCAGCAGCTTGGAGCCAGGGGGCACCTACGAGCAGTACTTC. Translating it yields CASSLEPGGTYEQYF. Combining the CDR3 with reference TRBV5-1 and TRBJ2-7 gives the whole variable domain KAGVTQTPRYLIKTRGQQVTLSCSPISGHRSVSWYQQTPGQGLQFLFEYFSETQRNKGNFPGRFSGRQFSNSRSEMNVSTLELGDSALYLCASSLEPGGTYEQYFGPGTRLTVT.

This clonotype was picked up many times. The CDR3: CASSQDRIGYTF. The CDR3 region has the DNA TGCGCCAGCAGCCAAGACCGCATCGGCTACACCTTC. The chain employs TRBV4-1 and TRBJ1-2; D unresolved. Trimming stripped 0 bases from V and 8 bases from J, with 7 bases between. The CDR3 sequence is 12 residues long. In germline, CDR1 is MGHRA, CDR2 YSYEKL.

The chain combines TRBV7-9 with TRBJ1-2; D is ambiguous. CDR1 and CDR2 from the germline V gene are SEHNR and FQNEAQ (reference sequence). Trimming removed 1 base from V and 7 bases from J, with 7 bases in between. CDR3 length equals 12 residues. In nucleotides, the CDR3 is TGTGCCAGCAGCTTAGATTTACGTGGCTACACCTTC. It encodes CASSLDLRGYTF.

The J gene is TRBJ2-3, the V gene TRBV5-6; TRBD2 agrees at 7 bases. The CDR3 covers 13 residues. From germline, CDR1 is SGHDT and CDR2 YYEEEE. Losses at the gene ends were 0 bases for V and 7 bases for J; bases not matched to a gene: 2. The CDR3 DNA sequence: TGTGCCAGCAGCTTGGGGAGCGGGAATACGCAGTATTTT. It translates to CASSLGSGNTQYF.

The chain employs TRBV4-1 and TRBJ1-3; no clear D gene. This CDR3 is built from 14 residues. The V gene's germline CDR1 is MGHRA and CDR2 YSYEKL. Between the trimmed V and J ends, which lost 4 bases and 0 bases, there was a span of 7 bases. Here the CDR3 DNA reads TGCGCCAGCAGCCCGCAGAGCTCTGGAAACACCATATATTTT. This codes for CASSPQSSGNTIYF.

The CDR3 DNA sequence: TGCAGTGCTTTAACGGACAGGGGGGACTATGGCTACACCTTC. This encodes CSALTDRGDYGYTF. The chain couples TRBV20-1 to TRBJ1-2; 10 bases align to TRBD1. V lost 5 bases, J lost 3 bases, and 6 bases stayed unmatched. The CDR3 totals 14 residues. The germline gives CDR1 DFQATT, CDR2 SNEGSKA (reference sequence).

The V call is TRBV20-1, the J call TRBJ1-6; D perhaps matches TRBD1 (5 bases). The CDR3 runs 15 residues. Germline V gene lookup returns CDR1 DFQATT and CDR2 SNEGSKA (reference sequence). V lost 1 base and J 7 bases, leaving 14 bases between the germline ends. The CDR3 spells CSARGRAGKNSPLHF. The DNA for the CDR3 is TGCAGTGCTAGAGGGAGGGCAGGGAAGAATTCACCCCTCCACTTT.

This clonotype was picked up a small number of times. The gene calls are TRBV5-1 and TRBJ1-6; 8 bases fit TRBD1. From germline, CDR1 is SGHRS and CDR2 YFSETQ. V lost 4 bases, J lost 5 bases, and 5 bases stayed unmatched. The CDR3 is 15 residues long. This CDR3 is CASSPGQVNNSPLHF. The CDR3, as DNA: TGCGCCAGCAGCCCGGGACAGGTGAATAATTCACCCCTCCACTTT.

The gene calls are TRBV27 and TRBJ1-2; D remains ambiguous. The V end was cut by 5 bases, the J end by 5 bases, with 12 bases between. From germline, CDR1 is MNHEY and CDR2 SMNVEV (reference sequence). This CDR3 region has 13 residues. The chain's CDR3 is CASSPLLPYGYTF. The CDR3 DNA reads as TGTGCCAGCAGTCCACTACTCCCTTATGGCTACACCTTC.

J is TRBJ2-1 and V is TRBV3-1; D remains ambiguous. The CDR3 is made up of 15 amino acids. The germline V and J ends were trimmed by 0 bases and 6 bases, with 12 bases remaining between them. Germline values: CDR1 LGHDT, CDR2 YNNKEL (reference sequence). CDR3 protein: CASSQDLLDGNEQFF. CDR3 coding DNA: TGTGCCAGCAGCCAAGATCTGCTAGATGGCAATGAGCAGTTCTTC.

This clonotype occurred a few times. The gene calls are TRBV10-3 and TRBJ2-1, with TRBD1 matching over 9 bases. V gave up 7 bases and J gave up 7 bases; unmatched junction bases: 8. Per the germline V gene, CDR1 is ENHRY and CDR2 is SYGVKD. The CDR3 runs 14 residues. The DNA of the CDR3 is TGTGCCATCACGGGGACAGGGATTCGGAATGAGCAGTTCTTC. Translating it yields CAITGTGIRNEQFF.

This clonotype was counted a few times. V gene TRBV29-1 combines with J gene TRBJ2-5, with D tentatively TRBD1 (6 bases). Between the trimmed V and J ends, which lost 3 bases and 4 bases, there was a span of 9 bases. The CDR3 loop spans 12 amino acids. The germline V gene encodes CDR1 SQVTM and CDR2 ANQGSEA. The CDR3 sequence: CSVDRGGETQYF. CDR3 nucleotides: TGCAGCGTTGACAGGGGTGGAGAGACCCAGTACTTC.

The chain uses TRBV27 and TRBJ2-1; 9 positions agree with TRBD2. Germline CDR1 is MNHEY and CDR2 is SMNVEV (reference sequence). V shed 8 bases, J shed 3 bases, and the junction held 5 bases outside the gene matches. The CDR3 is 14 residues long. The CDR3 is CASLRTSDYNEQFF. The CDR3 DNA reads TGTGCCAGCCTTAGGACTAGCGACTACAATGAGCAGTTCTTC.